The TCR beta chain described here comes from a study of cytomegalovirus exposure and HLA in healthy donors (dated 2017 in TCRdb). About the study as a whole: An earlier analysis of several hundred of the donors reported under 300 Gb of sequence data and about 120 million unique TCR beta sequences obtained from around 190 million T cells. The T cell repertoires of 700 or so subjects were profiled by immunosequencing and related to cytomegalovirus serostatus. About five DR-DQ haplotypes were handled as single units for association and clustering because linkage in the cohort was strong. In an earlier analysis of 587 of the donors, high-throughput TCR beta sequencing was used to judge whether each TCR beta V gene segment behaved as functional or pseudogenic. High-throughput TCR immunosequencing, statistical association of individual TCRs with disease status, and machine learning were combined to predict cytomegalovirus infection status. Among approximately 370 genotyped donors of the cohort, an average of approximately 220,000 unique TCR beta nucleotide sequences was sequenced per donor, of which 15% to 20% were non-productive. The later analysis used no new phenotypic data to find candidate immune exposures, relying instead on TCR beta sequences and their occurrence across donors. Donor age, sex, ethnicity and CMV serostatus were compiled alongside the repertoire data. The number of typed donors differed by locus: 629-630 for A, B, C, DRB1 and DQB1; 522 for DQA1; 606 for DPA1; and around 470 for DPB1. An early release that covered more than 550 HLA-typed donors contained 250 to 350 gigabases of sequencing data and tens of millions of unique TCR sequences. To study patterns of TCR occurrence, a later analysis re-analyzed previously published TCR beta repertoires from 500 to 850 donors and added high-resolution HLA genotyping. The genetic ancestry cluster associated with self-reported Caucasian donors included 65% to 90% of the 398 genotyped donors. The study was designed to test whether signatures of past pathogen exposure could be identified by cataloging public T cell receptors. Both class I and class II loci were covered by HLA typing, at four-digit resolution. A later genetic analysis took genome-wide SNP genotypes for about 55% of the 666 donors and used that subset as a discovery cohort. All discovery cohort repertoires had been generated on a single sequencing platform. A separate validation cohort of some 130 different subjects was used in addition to the roughly 670-subject first cohort. Study-wide conclusions, independent of this receptor: A group of highly shared sequence variants was considered likely to be a technical artifact of the sequencing pipeline. A further reported finding was that TCR beta sequences accurately predicted the HLA-A and HLA-B alleles for most subjects in the first cohort. A later genetic analysis associated a missense DCLRE1C variant with V-gene and J-gene trimming of TCR beta chains, and an independent cohort replicated the association. Most TCR sequences were seen in very few donors, while some public TCRs were found in many individuals. Strong co-occurrence of HLA alleles, especially DR and DQ, made assigning TCR associations to individual alleles difficult. CMV serostatus was the only immune exposure information available for the cohort. Because HLA typing was unavailable for some donors at each locus, only the typed subset was used in association tests. A later analysis found that TCR association rates varied across HLA loci, with DRB1 alleles showing the most associated TCRs and HLA-C alleles the fewest. Broadly in line with IMGT annotations, most TCR beta V segments showed up in productive rearrangements about 87% or about 30% of the time in an earlier analysis of 587 of the donors. In a later analysis, HLA-associated TCR beta chains were found to be more clonally expanded and to have lower generation probabilities than equally common non-associated chains. According to a later genetic analysis, donors in an Asian-associated ancestry cluster had fewer N-insertions in productive TCRs than the roughly 700-donor mean. Correlated functional status among segregating V segments might reflect linkage disequilibrium, but an unknown experimental factor could not be ruled out. The 87-base-pair reads could not distinguish some IMGT-functional V segments, including TRBV6-2 and TRBV6-3, so those segments were excluded. In this cohort, only TCR beta chains were sequenced, and detectable features were limited by the absence of alpha or paired-chain data. A later analysis found that most CMV-associated TCR beta chains appeared HLA-restricted, with HLA associations seemingly driven largely by CMV exposure. Specific HLA alleles were associated with over 15,000 TCR beta sequences at a false discovery rate of 0.05 in a later analysis. Presence/absence analyses assumed roughly uniform sequencing depth across donors, an assumption that may not hold. The classifier was reported to diagnose cytomegalovirus status with high specificity and sensitivity in both the original cohort and the validation cohort. In vitro tests confirmed that a few of the cytomegalovirus-associated TCR beta chains recognize cytomegalovirus antigens. According to a later analysis, parvovirus B19, influenza, CMV and Epstein-Barr virus appeared linked to several top co-occurrence clusters. In the study, around 150 TCR beta chains were listed as associated with cytomegalovirus. The earlier analysis of about 600 of the donors excluded 15 to 20 rarely observed V segments, including chromosome 9 orphons, because counts were too low. It was suggested by the authors that the approach could potentially be generalized to other disease states and immunological phenotypes.

The CDR3 goes from the cysteine to the phenylalanine over 15 residues. Here the CDR3 DNA is all that survives: 45 bases in frame from base 1. The V and J ends are trimmed by 4 bases and 0 bases, leaving 7 bases between them. CDR1 MNHNS and CDR2 SASEGT are derived from the germline V gene. The cohort was made up of 650 to 700 healthy bone marrow donors. At the time of sampling, every cohort member was nominally healthy, though immune exposures that went unrecorded were likely present. The donor tested CMV seropositive, placing the donor among the approximately 310 seropositive members of the cohort. A peripheral blood sample was provided by each donor, and peripheral blood mononuclear cells were used for TCR beta sequencing. Genomic DNA was extracted from the blood cell samples with the Qiagen DNeasy Blood Extraction Kit. Libraries came from the immunoSEQ multiplex PCR assay. For the multiplex PCR, a mixture combining 60 forward primers for TCR Vbeta segments and 13 reverse primers for TCR Jbeta segments was used. A multiplex PCR assay on genomic DNA amplified the CDR3 region of rearranged TCR beta genes. On the Illumina HiSeq System, the amplified TCR beta libraries were sequenced as 87-base-pair reads. The authors' analysis ran thus. A later analysis counted approximately 84 million unique TCR beta chains across the 666 repertoires, and roughly 11 million of these chains were shared by at least two donors. Raw reads were error-corrected and collapsed into unique sequences with a nearest-neighbor algorithm that merged closely related sequences to remove PCR and sequencing errors. CDR3 sequences were aligned to IMGT reference sequences to assign V, D and J gene segments. Each retained sequence needed at least a six-nucleotide match to both a V gene segment and a J gene segment. Rearrangements were classified as productive when the CDR3 lacked stop codons and remained in frame with V and J, and all other rearrangements were classified as non-productive. Following IMGT convention, CDR3 was defined as the stretch from the second conserved V-encoded cysteine to the conserved J-encoded phenylalanine. In an earlier analysis of around 640 of the donors, sequences lacking an unambiguous match to a single V gene segment were excluded. In an earlier analysis of several hundred of the donors, V segments were called functional above 56.7% productive rearrangements and were called segregating when the between-donor standard deviation exceeded 5%. To diagnose cytomegalovirus status from the catalog of TCR beta chain sequences, a statistical classification framework was built. A later analysis assigned V and J genes by comparing TCR nucleotide sequences with IMGT/GENE-DB human TR gene sequences. Using the TCRdist pipeline, a later analysis assigned CDR3 sequences along with most-parsimonious VDJ recombination scenarios. In a later analysis, each TCR beta chain was defined by its CDR3 amino acid sequence together with its V-gene family, and reads lacking a unique V-gene family were excluded. In a later analysis, fewer than 600 highly shared, low-generation-probability nucleotide sequences were removed to address suspected cross-contamination and a sequencing artifact. In a later analysis, a clonal expansion index for each public chain was calculated from normalized within-repertoire ranks of inferred template counts. In a later analysis, generation probabilities were computed using a VDJ recombination model fitted to out-of-frame rearrangements, and the results were checked against IGoR. In a later analysis, TCR-TCR, TCR-HLA and TCR-CMV co-occurrence was scored with hypergeometric tests, and a repertoire-size bias correction was applied to TCR pairs. A later analysis estimated false discovery rates by permuting HLA or CMV assignments 20 times. A later analysis grouped co-occurring TCRs with DBSCAN, adding TCRdist sequence similarity when clustering within HLA-allele-positive subsets. Co-occurrence clustering excluded repertoires with fewer than 30,000 or more than 120,000 public chains, plus five with anomalous nucleotide sharing. TCRdb retrieved this table from immuneACCESS and kept in-frame rearrangements only. Not all clones are present; in checked studies, unresolved V genes account for under half, and no reason is known for the remainder. The V and J calls and clone size are taken from that table; D and trimming were inferred from the DNA. In all, the sample holds approximately 190,000 clones, and 81% of those were seen once. The ten largest clonotypes hold approximately 2% of the sample.

Comment on this clone: The clone's antigen remains unknown. Base qualities are missing; no much larger clone stands one base away.

This sequence was found in a young woman in good health and CMV-seropositive. The chain is assembled from TRBV6-1 and TRBJ2-6; no D gene is confidently identified. The specimen was PBMCs. The CDR3 loop reads CASSVTDSGANVLTF. The bases are TGTGCCAGCAGTGTAACAGACTCTGGGGCCAACGTCCTGACTTTC.